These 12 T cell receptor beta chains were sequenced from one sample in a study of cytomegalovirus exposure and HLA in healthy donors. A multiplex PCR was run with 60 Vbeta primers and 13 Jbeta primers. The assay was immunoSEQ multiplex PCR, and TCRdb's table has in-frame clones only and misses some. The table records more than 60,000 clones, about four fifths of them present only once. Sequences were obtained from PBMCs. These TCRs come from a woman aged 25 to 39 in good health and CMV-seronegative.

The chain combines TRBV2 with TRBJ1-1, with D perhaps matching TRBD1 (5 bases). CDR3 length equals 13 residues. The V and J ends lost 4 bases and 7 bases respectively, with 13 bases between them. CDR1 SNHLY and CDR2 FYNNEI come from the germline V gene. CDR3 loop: CASSGQSLVEAFF. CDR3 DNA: TGTGCCAGCAGTGGACAGTCCCTAGTTGAAGCTTTCTTT.

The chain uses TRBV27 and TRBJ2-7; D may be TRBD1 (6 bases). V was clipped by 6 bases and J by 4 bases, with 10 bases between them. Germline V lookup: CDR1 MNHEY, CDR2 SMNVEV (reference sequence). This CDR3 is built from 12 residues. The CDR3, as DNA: TGTGCCAGCAGATCACAGGGATACGAGCAGTACTTC. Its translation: CASRSQGYEQYF.

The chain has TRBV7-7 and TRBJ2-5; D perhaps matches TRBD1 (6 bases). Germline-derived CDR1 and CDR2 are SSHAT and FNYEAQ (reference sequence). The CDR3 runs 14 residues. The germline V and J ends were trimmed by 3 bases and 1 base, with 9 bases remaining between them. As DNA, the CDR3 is TGTGCCAGCAGCTTCAAGGGGGTCCAAGAGACCCAGTACTTC. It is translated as CASSFKGVQETQYF.

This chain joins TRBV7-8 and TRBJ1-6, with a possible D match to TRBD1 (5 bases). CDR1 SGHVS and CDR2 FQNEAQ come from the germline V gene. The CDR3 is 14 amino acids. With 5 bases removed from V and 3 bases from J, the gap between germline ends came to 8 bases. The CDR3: CASSPDSYNSPLHF. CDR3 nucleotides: TGTGCCAGCAGCCCCGACAGCTATAATTCACCCCTCCACTTT.

The CDR3 reads CASSLDGEKLFF. The CDR3 DNA sequence: TGTGCCAGCAGCTTAGACGGGGAAAAACTGTTTTTT. The rearrangement links TRBV11-2 to TRBJ1-4; D is unresolved. Trimming pared 0 bases from V and 8 bases from J, leaving 4 bases between. Germline V lookup: CDR1 SGHAT, CDR2 FQNNGV. This CDR3 contains 12 residues. The full variable domain, in which reference TRBV11-2 and TRBJ1-4 provide the parts outside the CDR3, is EAGVAQSPRYKIIEKRQSVAFWCNPISGHATLYWYQQILGQGPKLLIQFQNNGVVDDSQLPKDRFSAERLKGVDSTLKIQPAKLEDSAVYLCASSLDGEKLFFGSGTQLSVL.

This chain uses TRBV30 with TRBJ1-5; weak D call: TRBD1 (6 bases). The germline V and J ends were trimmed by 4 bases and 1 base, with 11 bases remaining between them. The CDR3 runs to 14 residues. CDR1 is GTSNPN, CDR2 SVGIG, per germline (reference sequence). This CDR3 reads CAWNNRASNQPQHF. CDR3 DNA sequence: TGTGCCTGGAACAACAGGGCGAGCAATCAGCCCCAGCATTTT. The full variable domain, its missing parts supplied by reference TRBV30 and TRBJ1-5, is SQTIHQWPATLVQPVGSPLSLECTVEGTSNPNLYWYRQAAGRGLQLLFYSVGIGQISSEVPQNLSASRPQDRQFILSSKKLLLSDSGFYLCAWNNRASNQPQHFGDGTRLSIL.

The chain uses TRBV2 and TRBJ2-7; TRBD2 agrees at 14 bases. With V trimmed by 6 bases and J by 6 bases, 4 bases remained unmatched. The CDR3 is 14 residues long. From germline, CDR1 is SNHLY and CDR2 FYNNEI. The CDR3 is CASSWTSGRTEQYF. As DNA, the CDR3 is TGTGCCAGCAGCTGGACTAGCGGGAGGACCGAGCAGTACTTC. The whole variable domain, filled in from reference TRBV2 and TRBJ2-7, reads EPEVTQTPSHQVTQMGQEVILRCVPISNHLYFYWYRQILGQKVEFLVSFYNNEISEKSEIFDDQFSVERPDGSNFTLKIRSTKLEDSAMYFCASSWTSGRTEQYFGPGTRLTVT.

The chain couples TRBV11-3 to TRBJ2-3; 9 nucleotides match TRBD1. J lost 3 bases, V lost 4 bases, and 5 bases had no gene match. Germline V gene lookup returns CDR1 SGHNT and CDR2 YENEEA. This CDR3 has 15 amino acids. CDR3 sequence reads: CASSSGTGLTDTQYF. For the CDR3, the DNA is TGTGCCAGCAGCTCAGGGACAGGGTTGACAGATACGCAGTATTTT.

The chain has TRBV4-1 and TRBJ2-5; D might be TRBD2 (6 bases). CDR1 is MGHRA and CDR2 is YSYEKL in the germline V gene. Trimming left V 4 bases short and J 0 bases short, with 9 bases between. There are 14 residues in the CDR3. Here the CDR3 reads CASSPGTHQETQYF. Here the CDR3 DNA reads TGCGCCAGCAGCCCCGGGACTCACCAAGAGACCCAGTACTTC.

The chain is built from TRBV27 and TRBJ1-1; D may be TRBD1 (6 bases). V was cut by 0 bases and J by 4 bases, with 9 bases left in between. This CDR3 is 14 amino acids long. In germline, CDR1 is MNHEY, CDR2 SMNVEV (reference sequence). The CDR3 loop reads CASSLSSGVTEAFF. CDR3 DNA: TGTGCCAGCAGTTTATCCTCAGGGGTCACTGAAGCTTTCTTT.

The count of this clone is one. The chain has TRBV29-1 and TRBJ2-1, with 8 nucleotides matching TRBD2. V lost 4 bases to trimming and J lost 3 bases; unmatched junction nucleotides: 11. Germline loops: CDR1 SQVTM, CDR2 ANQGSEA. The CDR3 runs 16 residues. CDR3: CSVAGLAGIHYNEQFF. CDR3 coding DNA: TGCAGCGTTGCTGGGCTAGCGGGTATACACTACAATGAGCAGTTCTTC.

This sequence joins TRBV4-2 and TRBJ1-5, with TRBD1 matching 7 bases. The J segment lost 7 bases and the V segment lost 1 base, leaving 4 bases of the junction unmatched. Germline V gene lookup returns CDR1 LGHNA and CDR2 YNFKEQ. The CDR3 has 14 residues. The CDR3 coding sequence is TGTGCCAGCAGCCAAGCCAGGGGGGACCAGCCCCAGCATTTT. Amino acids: CASSQARGDQPQHF.